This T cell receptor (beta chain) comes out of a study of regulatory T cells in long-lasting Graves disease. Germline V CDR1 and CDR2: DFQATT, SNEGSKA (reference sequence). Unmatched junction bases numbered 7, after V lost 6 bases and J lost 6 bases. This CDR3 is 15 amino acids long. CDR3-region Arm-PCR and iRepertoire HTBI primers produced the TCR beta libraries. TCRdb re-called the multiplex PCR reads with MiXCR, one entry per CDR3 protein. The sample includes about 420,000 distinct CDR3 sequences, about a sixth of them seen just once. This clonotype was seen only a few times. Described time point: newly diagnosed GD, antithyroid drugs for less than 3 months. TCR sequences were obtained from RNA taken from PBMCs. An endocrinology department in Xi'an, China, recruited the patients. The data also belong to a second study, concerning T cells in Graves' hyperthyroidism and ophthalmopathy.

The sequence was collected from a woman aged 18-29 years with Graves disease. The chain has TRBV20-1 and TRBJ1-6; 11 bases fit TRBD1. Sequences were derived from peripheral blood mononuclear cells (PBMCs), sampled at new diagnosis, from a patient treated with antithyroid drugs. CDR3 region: CSATRDRGVNSPLHF. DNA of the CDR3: TGCAGTGCAACCCGGGACAGGGGGGTTAATTCACCCCTCCACTTT.